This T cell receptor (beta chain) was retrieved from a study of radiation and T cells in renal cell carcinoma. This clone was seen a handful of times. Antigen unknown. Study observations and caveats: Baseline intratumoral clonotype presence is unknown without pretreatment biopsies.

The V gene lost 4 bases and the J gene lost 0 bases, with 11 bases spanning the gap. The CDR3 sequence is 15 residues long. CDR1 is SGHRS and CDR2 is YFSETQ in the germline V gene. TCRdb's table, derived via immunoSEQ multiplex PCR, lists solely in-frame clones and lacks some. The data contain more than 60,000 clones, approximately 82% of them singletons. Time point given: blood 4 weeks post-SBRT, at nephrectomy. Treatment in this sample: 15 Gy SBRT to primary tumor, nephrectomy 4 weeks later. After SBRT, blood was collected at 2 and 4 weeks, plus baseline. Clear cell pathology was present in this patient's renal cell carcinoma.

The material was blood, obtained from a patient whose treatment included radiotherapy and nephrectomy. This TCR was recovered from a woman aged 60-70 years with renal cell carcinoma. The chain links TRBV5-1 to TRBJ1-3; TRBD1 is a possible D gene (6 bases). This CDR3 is CASSPGDISGNTIYF. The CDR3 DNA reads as TGCGCCAGCAGCCCCGGGGACATCTCTGGAAACACCATATATTTT.